What follows are 5 T cell receptor beta chains derived from one specimen sequenced in a study of molecular identifiers for immune sequencing clone quantification. MiXCR was run by TCRdb on the PCR reads, yielding one entry per CDR3 protein. This table holds 250,000 to 350,000 distinct CDR3 sequences, about 22% found once. Sequencing used naive CD8+ T cells from blood, with Jurkat cell RNA spiked in. Subset defined: FACS-sorted CD8+CD4-CCR7+CD45RA+ naive T cells. These receptors originate from a human donor in good health. Some libraries in this study had Jurkat cell RNA spiked in.

This clonotype was counted many times. V is TRBV6-2 or TRBV6-3 and J is TRBJ1-5; D might be TRBD1 (6 bases). Germline CDR1 MNHEY, CDR2 SVGEGT. The ends were cut back, 2 bases at V and 5 bases at J, with 10 bases in the middle. CDR3 length equals 14 residues. The CDR3 sequence is CASSYNGGDQPQHF. CDR3 bases: TGTGCCAGCAGTTACAACGGGGGCGATCAGCCCCAGCATTTT.

This clonotype was seen at least ten times. This chain connects TRBV19 to TRBJ1-5, with TRBD1 as a possible D gene (6 bases). CDR1 and CDR2 from the germline V gene are LNHDA and SQIVND (reference sequence). V lost 1 base, J lost 1 base, and 8 bases lay in between. The CDR3 is 15 residues long. The CDR3 nucleotides read TGTGCCAGTAGTATAGTAACAGGGAGCAATCAGCCCCAGCATTTT. This translates into CASSIVTGSNQPQHF.

Many counts were recorded for this clonotype. This chain connects TRBV20-1 to TRBJ2-5; TRBD2 matches at 11 bases. J gave up 5 bases and V 5 bases, and 16 bases lay outside the gene matches. CDR1 is DFQATT, CDR2 SNEGSKA, per germline (reference sequence). The CDR3 contains 17 residues. CDR3 sequence (DNA): TGCAGTGCTCCGCACCTGACTAGCGGGACTGCTGAGGAGACCCAGTACTTC. Amino acids: CSAPHLTSGTAEETQYF.

Concerning this clonotype itself: At one boundary the junction diverges from the germline segment, which might be a read error. The rearrangement uses TRBV3-1 and TRBJ2-3; D is undetermined. Per the germline V gene, CDR1 is LGHDT and CDR2 is YNNKEL (reference sequence). There are 18 residues in the CDR3. CDR3 sequence: CASSQESSKPYSRDTQCF. CDR3 bases: TGTGCCAGCAGCCAAGAAAGTTCTAAGCCCTATTCCAGAGATACGCAGTGTTTT.

This clonotype was counted only a few times. The V and J genes are TRBV12-3 or TRBV12-4 and TRBJ2-5, with TRBD2 identical over 8 bases. The CDR3 has 16 residues. With 7 bases clipped from V and 1 base from J, the junction kept 11 bases outside the gene matches. The CDR3 spells CASNLGVAGPQETQYF. The CDR3 DNA is TGTGCCAGCAACCTAGGGGTAGCGGGACCCCAAGAGACCCAGTACTTC.